Below, one TCR beta chain is given with its context. Its antigen is unidentified. The sample belongs to a study of shared clonotypes between healthy human individuals. At the level of the study: Donor ages ranged 18 to 49 years: a couple of women, a few men. Each donor contributed plates that comprised three CD4 naive, three CD4 memory, two CD8 naive and one CD8 memory.

Only in-frame clones appear in the TCRdb table, and some are missing; sequencing was by immunoSEQ multiplex PCR. The sample gives 2 million to 2.5 million clones, 80% to 95% of which show up once; more than 0.35% is in the top ten. This CDR3 is 19 amino acids long. V was clipped by 7 bases and J by 3 bases; unmatched bases: 19. Germline-derived CDR1 and CDR2 are MNHEY and SMNVEV (reference sequence). Whole-study results and caveats: How much donors shared clonotypes was expected to be affected by sequencing depth.

The specimen was naive CD4+ T cells from PBMCs. Subset in this sample: CD45RA+ positively selected. This TCR derives from a man younger than 35 in good health. Some clones in this sample may be carry-over from other donors' samples. The chain combines TRBV27 with TRBJ2-1, with TRBD2 matching 9 bases. The CDR3: CASIKFSVWAREGYNEQFF. The DNA of the CDR3 is TGTGCCAGCATCAAATTTTCCGTATGGGCGCGGGAGGGCTACAATGAGCAGTTCTTC.